The 5 T cell receptor beta chains listed next were all sequenced from one sample in a study of cytomegalovirus exposure and HLA in healthy donors. PCR involved 60 Vbeta and 13 Jbeta primers. Sequencing was performed with immunoSEQ multiplex PCR; in TCRdb, only in-frame clones are kept and a portion is missing. The table lists around 200,000 clones, around four fifths of them singletons. Sequencing used PBMCs. The receptor set was obtained from a man between 50 and 59 years old in good health and CMV-seronegative.

The rearrangement joins TRBV2 to TRBJ1-2, with D possibly being TRBD1 (5 bases). This CDR3 is built from 14 residues. CDR1 and CDR2 from the germline V gene are SNHLY and FYNNEI. V gave up 2 bases and J gave up 13 bases, with 20 bases separating them. The DNA of the CDR3 is TGTGCCAGCAGTGAACAATCCCCCCCCGGGACTTTCACCTTC. Translation: CASSEQSPPGTFTF.

This chain uses TRBV19 with TRBJ2-3; 10 bases line up with TRBD1. CDR3 size: 16 residues. V shed 9 bases, J shed 2 bases, and the junction held 11 bases outside the gene matches. CDR1 and CDR2 from the germline V gene are LNHDA and SQIVND (reference sequence). The CDR3 here is CASTNRDRGITDTQYF. As DNA, the CDR3 is TGTGCCAGCACCAACCGGGACAGGGGTATCACAGATACGCAGTATTTT.

The chain joins TRBV6-5 to TRBJ1-2; D perhaps matches TRBD1 (6 bases). Trimming took 2 bases from V and 4 from J, leaving 11 bases between them. The germline gives CDR1 MNHEY, CDR2 SVGAGI. This CDR3 has 14 amino acids. The CDR3 loop reads CASSYPDSSYGYTF. For the CDR3, the DNA is TGTGCCAGCAGTTACCCGGACAGCAGCTATGGCTACACCTTC.

This clone came up once. V gene TRBV5-1 combines with J gene TRBJ2-7; D might be TRBD1 (7 bases). The V end was cut by 5 bases, the J end by 0 bases, with 15 bases between. Germline V lookup: CDR1 SGHRS, CDR2 YFSETQ. The CDR3 consists of 15 residues. CDR3 coding DNA: TGCGCCAGCAGGGGGGGACAGATCCACTCCTACGAGCAGTACTTC. Protein: CASRGGQIHSYEQYF.

V is TRBV4-3 and J is TRBJ2-1, with D tentatively TRBD2 (7 bases). CDR1 and CDR2 (germline): LGHNA, YSLEER. With 3 bases removed from V and 5 bases from J, the gap between germline ends came to 32 bases. The CDR3 covers 21 residues. In DNA form, the CDR3 reads TGCGCCAGCAGCCACAGGTTAGCCGGGGGCGCATCAAGCGGGATACACAATGAGCAGTTCTTC. This sequence encodes CASSHRLAGGASSGIHNEQFF.